A single sample is the source of the 32 T cell receptor beta chains below, sequenced in a study of cytomegalovirus exposure and HLA in healthy donors. This PCR relied on a set of 60 Vbeta primers and 13 Jbeta primers. Profiled with immunoSEQ multiplex PCR; TCRdb holds only in-frame clones, not every one. The table includes approximately 160,000 clones, roughly 80% detected once. The source material was PBMCs. Every receptor here comes from a man aged 18 to 29 in good health and CMV-seronegative.

The V call is TRBV15, the J call TRBJ2-5; 10 bases line up with TRBD2. Losses at the gene ends were 0 bases for V and 4 bases for J; bases not matched to a gene: 11. The CDR3 has 18 residues. Germline V CDR1 and CDR2: LNHNV, YYDKDF (reference sequence). As DNA, the CDR3 is TGTGCCACCAGCAGAGATATATCTAGCGGGAGTAACTTAGAGACCCAGTACTTC. It codes for CATSRDISSGSNLETQYF.

The chain employs TRBV2 and TRBJ2-7; D perhaps matches TRBD1 (6 bases). Trimming left V 2 bases short and J 1 base short, with 9 bases between. The CDR3 is 14 amino acids. CDR1 is SNHLY and CDR2 is FYNNEI in the germline V gene. The CDR3, as DNA: TGTGCCAGCAGTGAACAGGGGAGTTCCTACGAGCAGTACTTC. This translates into CASSEQGSSYEQYF.

The table lists this clone with a count of one. One end of the junction varies from germline; a read error may be responsible. The same CDR3 is also encoded by other DNA sequences in this sample. V is TRBV6-5 and J is TRBJ2-5; D ambiguous. The closer fit of TRBJ2-7 to the DNA end suggests the J call may be wrong. CDR1 is MNHEY and CDR2 is SVGAGI in the germline V gene. The CDR3 has 11 amino acids. The CDR3 is CASSYSNEQYF. The CDR3 coding sequence is TGTGCCAGCAGTTACTCCAACGAGCAGTACTTC.

The chain uses TRBV9 and TRBJ2-1; 9 positions agree with TRBD2. This CDR3 has 15 residues. V trimming: 3 bases; J trimming: 8 bases; junction bases outside the gene matches: 9. The germline CDR1 and CDR2 sequences are SGDLS and YYNGEE. CDR3 amino acids: CASSDPAGGEYEQFF. In DNA form, the CDR3 reads TGTGCCAGCAGCGATCCAGCGGGAGGAGAATATGAGCAGTTCTTC.

The chain combines TRBV27 with TRBJ2-7; the D gene is possibly TRBD2 (5 bases). The CDR3 has 14 residues. V was shortened by 8 bases and J by 0 bases, with 14 bases between the two germline ends. CDR1 is MNHEY, CDR2 SMNVEV, per germline (reference sequence). The CDR3 nucleotides read TGTGCCAGCTCCGCCGGGATCACCTCCTACGAGCAGTACTTC. Amino acid sequence: CASSAGITSYEQYF.

The rearrangement uses TRBV7-9 and TRBJ2-2; D is perhaps TRBD1 (5 bases). Trimming left V 6 bases short and J 3 bases short, with 20 bases between. The CDR3 is 17 amino acids. The germline gives CDR1 SEHNR, CDR2 FQNEAQ (reference sequence). CDR3: CASRSAAGPGYTGELFF. The CDR3 DNA sequence: TGTGCCAGCAGATCCGCGGCCGGGCCAGGGTACACCGGGGAGCTGTTTTTT.

Only one count was recorded for this clone. The rearrangement joins TRBV19 to TRBJ1-1; no reliable D call. The CDR3 runs 12 residues. CDR1 is LNHDA and CDR2 is SQIVND in the germline V gene (reference sequence). V was trimmed by 3 bases and J by 6 bases, leaving 8 bases between them. The CDR3 reads CASSISVAEAFF. The DNA for the CDR3 is TGTGCCAGTAGTATTTCGGTAGCTGAAGCTTTCTTT.

The chain has TRBV19 and TRBJ1-2, with 7 bases that match TRBD1. This CDR3 comprises 14 residues. With 7 bases clipped from V and 0 bases from J, the junction kept 5 bases outside the gene matches. Germline V gene sequence: CDR1 LNHDA, CDR2 SQIVND (reference sequence). CDR3 loop: CASTRTGSNYGYTF. Here the CDR3 DNA reads TGTGCCAGTACTAGGACAGGCTCTAACTATGGCTACACCTTC.

The rearrangement joins TRBV12-5 to TRBJ1-2, with D possibly being TRBD1 (6 bases). This CDR3 is built from 16 residues. V was pared by 2 bases and J by 6 bases, with 19 bases between. The germline V gene encodes CDR1 LGHNT and CDR2 FRNRAP. The chain's CDR3 is CASGLPRVRGKDGYTF. The CDR3 nucleotides are TGTGCTAGTGGTTTGCCTAGGGTCAGGGGAAAAGATGGCTACACCTTC.

This chain links TRBV2 with TRBJ1-4, with D maybe TRBD1 (6 bases). Per the germline V gene, CDR1 is SNHLY and CDR2 is FYNNEI. The V gene lost 5 bases and the J gene lost 5 bases, with 6 bases spanning the gap. The CDR3 is 12 amino acids. The CDR3 sequence: CASSRGNEKLFF. Here the CDR3 DNA reads TGTGCCAGCAGTAGGGGGAATGAAAAACTGTTTTTT.

The rearrangement uses TRBV27 and TRBJ2-7, with TRBD2 matching 7 bases. J lost 2 bases, V lost 5 bases, and 12 bases had no gene match. Germline V gives CDR1 MNHEY, CDR2 SMNVEV (reference sequence). The CDR3 spans 16 residues. The CDR3 protein is CASSEPRGEGTYEQYF. The CDR3 DNA reads as TGTGCCAGCAGTGAACCTCGGGGGGAGGGAACCTACGAGCAGTACTTC.

J is TRBJ1-2 and V is TRBV30; D perhaps matches TRBD1 (6 bases). CDR3 size: 16 residues. The V end was cut by 0 bases, the J end by 8 bases, with 22 bases between. Germline V lookup: CDR1 GTSNPN, CDR2 SVGIG (reference sequence). The CDR3 here is CAWSVAPHLITGGYTF. In DNA form, the CDR3 reads TGTGCCTGGAGTGTAGCACCCCATCTTATAACAGGGGGCTACACCTTC. The variable domain in full, with the rest retrieved from reference TRBV30 and TRBJ1-2, is SQTIHQWPATLVQPVGSPLSLECTVEGTSNPNLYWYRQAAGRGLQLLFYSVGIGQISSEVPQNLSASRPQDRQFILSSKKLLLSDSGFYLCAWSVAPHLITGGYTFGSGTRLTVV.

This clone counts as medium-sized (0.01 to 0.1%). V usage is TRBV5-6 and J usage is TRBJ1-2; 8 nucleotides match TRBD1. CDR1 is SGHDT and CDR2 is YYEEEE in the germline V gene. V shed 0 bases and J 5 bases; nucleotides not matched to a gene: 3. CDR3 length: 14 amino acids. DNA of the CDR3: TGTGCCAGCAGCTTGGGGACAGGGACGTATGGCTACACCTTC. Translation gives CASSLGTGTYGYTF.

The chain recombines TRBV27 with TRBJ2-2; 10 bases align to TRBD2. V lost 5 bases and J lost 6; bases outside the gene matches: 6. Per germline, CDR1 MNHEY and CDR2 SMNVEV (reference sequence). The CDR3 has 15 amino acids. The CDR3 DNA is TGTGCCAGCAGTGCGAGCGGGAGGGCGGCCGGGGAGCTGTTTTTT. Protein: CASSASGRAAGELFF.

This clone was recorded only once. The V call is TRBV9, the J call TRBJ1-4; weak D call: TRBD1 (5 bases). The V end lost 4 bases, the J end lost 8 bases, and 12 bases lay between the germline ends. This CDR3 region has 13 residues. Germline assignment: CDR1 SGDLS and CDR2 YYNGEE. The CDR3 is CASSPGGGEKLFF. CDR3 coding DNA: TGTGCCAGCAGCCCCGGCGGGGGGGAAAAACTGTTTTTT.

The chain is built from TRBV2 and TRBJ2-2, with D possibly TRBD1 on 6 matching bases. CDR3 size: 15 residues. Germline CDR1 SNHLY, CDR2 FYNNEI. Trimming took off 8 bases at V and 4 bases at J, with 17 bases between the two ends. The CDR3, as DNA: TGTGCCAGCGCCCCCGTAGGGGACACCACCGGGGAGCTGTTTTTT. This encodes CASAPVGDTTGELFF.

J is TRBJ2-5 and V is TRBV5-5; D might be TRBD1 (6 bases). V lost 0 bases and J 2 bases, leaving 11 bases between the germline ends. The CDR3 is 15 amino acids. Germline V CDR1 and CDR2: SGHKS, YYEKEE (reference sequence). CDR3 loop: CASSLGWTAQETQYF. The DNA of the CDR3 is TGTGCCAGCAGCTTGGGGTGGACAGCGCAAGAGACCCAGTACTTC. Combining the CDR3 with reference TRBV5-5 and TRBJ2-5 gives the whole variable domain DAGVTQSPTHLIKTRGQQVTLRCSPISGHKSVSWYQQVLGQGPQFIFQYYEKEERGRGNFPDRFSARQFPNYSSELNVNALLLGDSALYLCASSLGWTAQETQYFGPGTRLLVL.

The chain links TRBV9 to TRBJ2-5, with 13 nucleotides matching TRBD2. The J call is in doubt because the DNA end fits TRBJ2-7 better. CDR3 length: 15 residues. Germline assignment: CDR1 SGDLS and CDR2 YYNGEE. The CDR3 DNA follows: TGTGCCAGCAGCGTAGGGACTAGCGGGAGCTCCGAGCAGTACTTC. Translation gives CASSVGTSGSSEQYF.

The V and J genes are TRBV11-2 and TRBJ2-7; D possibly corresponds to TRBD2 (6 bases). Germline V lookup: CDR1 SGHAT, CDR2 FQNNGV. V was pared by 5 bases and J by 1 base, with 18 bases between. The CDR3 is made up of 16 amino acids. CDR3 protein: CASSPLQRADSYEQYF. The CDR3 nucleotides read TGTGCCAGCAGCCCTCTACAGCGGGCCGATTCCTACGAGCAGTACTTC.

This chain links TRBV30 with TRBJ1-5, with D unresolved. This CDR3 comprises 14 residues. Germline V lookup: CDR1 GTSNPN, CDR2 SVGIG (reference sequence). Trimming cost V 3 bases and J 0 bases, with 9 bases left between them. The CDR3 spells CAWSSSYSNQPQHF. CDR3 sequence (DNA): TGTGCCTGGAGCTCCTCTTATAGCAATCAGCCCCAGCATTTT.

CDR3 sequence: CASSLVGHEQFF. The CDR3 bases are TGTGCCAGCAGCTTAGTCGGTCATGAGCAGTTCTTC. The chain uses TRBV11-2 and TRBJ2-1; D uncertain. The germline V and J ends were trimmed by 1 base and 8 bases, with 6 bases remaining between them. CDR1 is SGHAT and CDR2 is FQNNGV in the germline V gene. This CDR3 comprises 12 residues.

This chain links TRBV2 with TRBJ2-3; D unresolved. V shed 8 bases and J shed 6 bases, with 18 bases lying between them. The CDR3 loop spans 14 amino acids. Germline-derived CDR1 and CDR2 are SNHLY and FYNNEI. Here the CDR3 DNA reads TGTGCCAGCGCCTACTCATACTTGTTGGATACGCAGTATTTT. It codes for CASAYSYLLDTQYF.

The chain uses TRBV18 and TRBJ2-1; D possibly corresponds to TRBD2 (5 bases). The V end was cut by 4 bases, the J end by 6 bases, with 13 bases between. Germline CDR1 reads KGHSH; CDR2 reads LQKENI. The CDR3 runs to 14 residues. The CDR3 loop is CASSLLVEGNEQFF. The CDR3 coding sequence is TGTGCCAGCTCACTATTAGTAGAGGGCAATGAGCAGTTCTTC.

This clone was seen a single time. This rearrangement joins TRBV7-8 to TRBJ2-1, with 16 bases matching TRBD2. CDR3 length: 19 amino acids. In germline, CDR1 is SGHVS, CDR2 FQNEAQ. The J segment lost 7 bases and the V segment lost 5 bases, leaving 14 bases of the junction unmatched. The CDR3 loop is CASSPHPGTSGRDLNEQFF. The CDR3 bases are TGTGCCAGCAGCCCACATCCCGGGACTAGCGGGAGGGATTTGAATGAGCAGTTCTTC.

V is TRBV7-9 and J is TRBJ2-3, with D perhaps TRBD1 (5 bases). The V and J ends lost 5 bases and 0 bases respectively, with 9 bases between them. CDR3 length: 14 amino acids. CDR1 and CDR2 from the germline V gene are SEHNR and FQNEAQ (reference sequence). This CDR3 reads CASSPTDSTDTQYF. In DNA, the CDR3 is TGTGCCAGCAGCCCGACAGACAGCACAGATACGCAGTATTTT.

J is TRBJ2-1 and V is TRBV19; tentatively, D is TRBD2 (6 bases). The CDR3 has 13 residues. V lost 4 bases and J 6 bases, leaving 10 bases between the germline ends. Germline CDR1 is LNHDA and CDR2 is SQIVND (reference sequence). CDR3: CASSSRGTNEQFF. CDR3 sequence (DNA): TGTGCCAGTAGTAGTCGGGGGACCAATGAGCAGTTCTTC.

The sample holds one count of this clone. The chain combines TRBV7-9 with TRBJ1-3; no reliable D call. The V gene lost 4 bases and the J gene lost 4 bases, with 26 bases spanning the gap. This CDR3 comprises 19 residues. Per the germline V gene, CDR1 is SEHNR and CDR2 is FQNEAQ (reference sequence). This CDR3 is CASSSFNGVSGLRGNTIYF. CDR3 coding DNA: TGTGCCAGCAGCTCCTTTAATGGGGTGAGCGGCCTCCGAGGAAACACCATATATTTT.

This clone came up once. The chain has TRBV7-9 and TRBJ2-3; 11 bases match TRBD1. The germline CDR1 and CDR2 sequences are SEHNR and FQNEAQ (reference sequence). The J segment lost 2 bases and the V segment lost 10 bases, leaving 14 bases of the junction unmatched. The CDR3 is 17 amino acids. CDR3 in DNA: TGTGCCACGGCGCCGGGACAGGGGGTTCTCCTCACAGATACGCAGTATTTT. This codes for CATAPGQGVLLTDTQYF.

The J gene is TRBJ2-1, the V gene TRBV7-9, with TRBD2 matching 7 bases. V shed 5 bases, J shed 7 bases, and the junction held 14 bases outside the gene matches. The CDR3 runs to 16 residues. Germline values: CDR1 SEHNR, CDR2 FQNEAQ (reference sequence). The DNA of the CDR3 is TGTGCCAGCAGCCCCCCTAGCGGTCCTAGGGGAAATGAGCAGTTCTTC. The encoded protein is CASSPPSGPRGNEQFF. The variable domain in full, completed from reference TRBV7-9 and TRBJ2-1, reads DTGVSQNPRHKITKRGQNVTFRCDPISEHNRLYWYRQTLGQGPEFLTYFQNEAQLEKSRLLSDRFSAERPKGSFSTLEIQRTEQGDSAMYLCASSPPSGPRGNEQFFGPGTRLTVL.

This clone was seen only once. The chain joins TRBV7-9 to TRBJ2-1; possibly TRBD1 for D (5 bases). Germline lookup yields CDR1 SEHNR and CDR2 FQNEAQ (reference sequence). The CDR3 totals 13 residues. V lost 5 bases and J lost 4, with 9 bases in between. In nucleotides, the CDR3 is TGTGCCAGCAGCCAGGGCGAGTACAATGAGCAGTTCTTC. Amino acid sequence: CASSQGEYNEQFF.

The chain has TRBV7-6 and TRBJ2-1, with 9 bases aligning to TRBD2. Germline lookup yields CDR1 SGHVS and CDR2 FNYEAQ. The CDR3 is 15 amino acids. The V segment lost 4 bases and the J segment 5 bases; nucleotides outside the gene matches: 6. The CDR3 DNA follows: TGTGCCAGCAGCTCCCGGGCGGGGGGGGACAATGAGCAGTTCTTC. It specifies CASSSRAGGDNEQFF.

This chain uses TRBV27 with TRBJ2-1; 10 bases line up with TRBD1. CDR3 length equals 15 residues. From germline, CDR1 is MNHEY and CDR2 SMNVEV (reference sequence). The junction had 4 bases not matched to a gene; V was cut back by 4 bases and J by 4 bases. The CDR3 loop reads CASSSDRGSYNEQFF. CDR3 nucleotides: TGTGCCAGCAGTTCGGACAGGGGGTCGTACAATGAGCAGTTCTTC.